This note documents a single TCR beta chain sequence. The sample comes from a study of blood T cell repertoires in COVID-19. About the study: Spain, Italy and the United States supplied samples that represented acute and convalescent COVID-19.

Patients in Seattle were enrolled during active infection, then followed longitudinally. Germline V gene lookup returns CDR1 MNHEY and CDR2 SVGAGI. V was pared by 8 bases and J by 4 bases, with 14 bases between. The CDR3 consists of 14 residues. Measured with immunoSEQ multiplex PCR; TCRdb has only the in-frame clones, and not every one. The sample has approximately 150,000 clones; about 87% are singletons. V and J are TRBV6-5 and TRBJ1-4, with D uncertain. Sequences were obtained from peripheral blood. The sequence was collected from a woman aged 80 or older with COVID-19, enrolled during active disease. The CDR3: CASGLGRVNEKLFF. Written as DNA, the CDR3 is TGTGCCAGCGGACTAGGACGGGTTAATGAAAAACTGTTTTTT.